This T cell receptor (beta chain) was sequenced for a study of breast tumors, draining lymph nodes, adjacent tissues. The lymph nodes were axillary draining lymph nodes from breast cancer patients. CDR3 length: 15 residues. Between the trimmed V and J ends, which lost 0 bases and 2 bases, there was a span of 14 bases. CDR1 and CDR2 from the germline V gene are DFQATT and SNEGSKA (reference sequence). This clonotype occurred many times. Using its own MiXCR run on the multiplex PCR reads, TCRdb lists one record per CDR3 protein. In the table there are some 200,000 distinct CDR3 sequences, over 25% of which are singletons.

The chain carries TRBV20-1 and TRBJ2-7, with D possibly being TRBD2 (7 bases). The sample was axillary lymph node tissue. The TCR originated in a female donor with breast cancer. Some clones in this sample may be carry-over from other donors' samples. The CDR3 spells CSARDGGAGAYEQYF. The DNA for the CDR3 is TGCAGTGCTAGAGATGGGGGGGCAGGGGCCTACGAGCAGTACTTC.